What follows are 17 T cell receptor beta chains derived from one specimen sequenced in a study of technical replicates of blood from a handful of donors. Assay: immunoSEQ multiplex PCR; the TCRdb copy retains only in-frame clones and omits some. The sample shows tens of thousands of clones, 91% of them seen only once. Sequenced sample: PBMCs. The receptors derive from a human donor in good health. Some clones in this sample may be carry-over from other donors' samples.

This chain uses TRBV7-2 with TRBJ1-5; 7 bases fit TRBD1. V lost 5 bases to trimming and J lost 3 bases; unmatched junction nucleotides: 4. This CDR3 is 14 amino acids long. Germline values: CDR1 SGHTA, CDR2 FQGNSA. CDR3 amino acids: CASSVGTANQPQHF. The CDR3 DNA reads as TGTGCCAGCAGCGTCGGGACAGCCAATCAGCCCCAGCATTTT.

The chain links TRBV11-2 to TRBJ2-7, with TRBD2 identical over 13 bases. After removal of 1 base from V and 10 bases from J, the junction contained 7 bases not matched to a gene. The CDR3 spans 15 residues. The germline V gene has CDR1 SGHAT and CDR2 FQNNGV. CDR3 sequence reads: CASSLATSGRAAQYF. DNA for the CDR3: TGTGCCAGCAGCTTAGCAACTAGCGGGAGGGCCGCCCAGTACTTC.

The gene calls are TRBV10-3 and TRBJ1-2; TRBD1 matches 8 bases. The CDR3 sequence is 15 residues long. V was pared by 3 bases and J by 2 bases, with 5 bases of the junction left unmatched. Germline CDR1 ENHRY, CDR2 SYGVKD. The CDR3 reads CAISDLRQGNYGYTF. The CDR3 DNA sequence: TGTGCCATCAGTGACCTGAGACAGGGGAACTATGGCTACACCTTC.

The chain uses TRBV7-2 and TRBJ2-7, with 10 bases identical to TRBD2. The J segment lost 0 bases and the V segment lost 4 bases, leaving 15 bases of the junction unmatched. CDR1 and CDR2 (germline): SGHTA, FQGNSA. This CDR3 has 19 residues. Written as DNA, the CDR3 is TGTGCCAGCAGCTCCGGACTAGCGGAAATATATTCTACCTCCTACGAGCAGTACTTC. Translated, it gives CASSSGLAEIYSTSYEQYF. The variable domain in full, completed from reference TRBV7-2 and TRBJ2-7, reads GAGVSQSPSNKVTEKGKDVELRCDPISGHTALYWYRQSLGQGLEFLIYFQGNSAPDKSGLPSDRFSAERTGGSVSTLTIQRTQQEDSAVYLCASSSGLAEIYSTSYEQYFGPGTRLTVT.

This CDR3 reads CASSIVRSSNQPQHF. For the CDR3, the DNA is TGTGCCAGTAGTATTGTCCGGAGTAGCAATCAGCCCCAGCATTTT. The chain employs TRBV19 and TRBJ1-5; D is unresolved. This CDR3 has 15 residues. CDR1 and CDR2 (germline): LNHDA, SQIVND (reference sequence). Trimming took off 3 bases at V and 0 bases at J, with 9 bases between the two ends.

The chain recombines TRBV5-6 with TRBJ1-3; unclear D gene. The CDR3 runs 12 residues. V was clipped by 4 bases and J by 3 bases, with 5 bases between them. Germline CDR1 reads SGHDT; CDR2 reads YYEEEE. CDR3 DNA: TGTGCCAGCAGCGGCGGTGGAAACACCATATATTTT. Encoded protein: CASSGGGNTIYF. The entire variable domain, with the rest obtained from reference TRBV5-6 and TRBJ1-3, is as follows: DAGVTQSPTHLIKTRGQQVTLRCSPKSGHDTVSWYQQALGQGPQFIFQYYEEEERQRGNFPDRFSGHQFPNYSSELNVNALLLGDSALYLCASSGGGNTIYFGEGSWLTVV.

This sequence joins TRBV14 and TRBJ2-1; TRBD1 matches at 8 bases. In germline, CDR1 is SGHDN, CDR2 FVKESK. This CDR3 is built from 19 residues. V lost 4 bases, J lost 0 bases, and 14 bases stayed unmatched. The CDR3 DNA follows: TGTGCCAGCAGCCGGCGACAGGGGTCAACTGGTAGCTCCTACAATGAGCAGTTCTTC. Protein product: CASSRRQGSTGSSYNEQFF.

The CDR3 protein is CASSQGQGASYEQYF. In DNA form, the CDR3 reads TGTGCCAGCAGCCAAGGACAGGGGGCATCCTACGAGCAGTACTTC. The V and J genes are TRBV14 and TRBJ2-7; 10 bases line up with TRBD1. Germline loops: CDR1 SGHDN, CDR2 FVKESK. The CDR3 covers 15 residues. The junction had 1 base not matched to a gene; V was cut back by 1 base and J by 1 base.

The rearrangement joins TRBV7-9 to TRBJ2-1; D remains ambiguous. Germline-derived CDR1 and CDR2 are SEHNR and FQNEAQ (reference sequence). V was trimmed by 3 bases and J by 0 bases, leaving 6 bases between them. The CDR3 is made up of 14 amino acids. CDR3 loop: CASSLAVSYNEQFF. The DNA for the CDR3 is TGTGCCAGCAGCTTGGCGGTCTCCTACAATGAGCAGTTCTTC. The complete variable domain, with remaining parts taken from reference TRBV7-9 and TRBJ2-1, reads DTGVSQNPRHKITKRGQNVTFRCDPISEHNRLYWYRQTLGQGPEFLTYFQNEAQLEKSRLLSDRFSAERPKGSFSTLEIQRTEQGDSAMYLCASSLAVSYNEQFFGPGTRLTVL.

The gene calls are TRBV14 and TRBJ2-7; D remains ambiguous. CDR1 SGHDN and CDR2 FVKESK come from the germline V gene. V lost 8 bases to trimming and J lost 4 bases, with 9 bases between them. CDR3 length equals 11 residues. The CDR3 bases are TGTGCCAGCGGATACAGATACGAGCAGTACTTC. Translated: CASGYRYEQYF.

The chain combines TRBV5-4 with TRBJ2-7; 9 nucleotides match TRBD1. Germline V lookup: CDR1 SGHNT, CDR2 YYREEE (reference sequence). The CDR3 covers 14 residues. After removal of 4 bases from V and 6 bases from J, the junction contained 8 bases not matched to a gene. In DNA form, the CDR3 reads TGTGCCAGCAGCGACCGGACAGGGGTAGGCGAGCAGTACTTC. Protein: CASSDRTGVGEQYF.

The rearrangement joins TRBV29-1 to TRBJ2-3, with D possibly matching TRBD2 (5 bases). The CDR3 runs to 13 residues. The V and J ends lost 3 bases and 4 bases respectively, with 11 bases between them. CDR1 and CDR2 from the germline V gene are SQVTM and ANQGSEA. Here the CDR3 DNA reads TGCAGCGTTGACGGGGTAAGACCAGATACGCAGTATTTT. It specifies CSVDGVRPDTQYF.

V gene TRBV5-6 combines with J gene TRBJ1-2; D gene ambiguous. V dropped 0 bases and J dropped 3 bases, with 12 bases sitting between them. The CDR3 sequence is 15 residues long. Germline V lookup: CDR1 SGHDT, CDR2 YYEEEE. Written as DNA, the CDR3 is TGTGCCAGCAGCTTGGCCCAACAGAGATACTATGGCTACACCTTC. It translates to CASSLAQQRYYGYTF.

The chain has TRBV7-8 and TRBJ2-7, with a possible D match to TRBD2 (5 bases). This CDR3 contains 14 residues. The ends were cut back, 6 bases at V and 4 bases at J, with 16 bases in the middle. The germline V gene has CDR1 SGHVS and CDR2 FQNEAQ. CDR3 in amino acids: CASRVGSSSYEQYF. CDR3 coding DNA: TGTGCCAGCAGGGTGGGGAGTTCTAGTTACGAGCAGTACTTC.

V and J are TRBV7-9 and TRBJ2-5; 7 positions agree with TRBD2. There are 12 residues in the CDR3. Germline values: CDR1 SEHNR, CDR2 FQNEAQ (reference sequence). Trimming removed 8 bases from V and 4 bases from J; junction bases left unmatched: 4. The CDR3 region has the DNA TGTGCCAGCGGGGGGGGGACAGAGACCCAGTACTTC. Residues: CASGGGTETQYF.

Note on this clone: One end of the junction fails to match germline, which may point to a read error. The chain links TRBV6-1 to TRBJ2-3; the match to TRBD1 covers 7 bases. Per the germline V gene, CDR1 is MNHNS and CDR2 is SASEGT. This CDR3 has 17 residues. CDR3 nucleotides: TGTGCCAGCAGCGAAGACGCAACAGGGGCCAACACAGATACGCAGTATTTT. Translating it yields CASSEDATGANTDTQYF.

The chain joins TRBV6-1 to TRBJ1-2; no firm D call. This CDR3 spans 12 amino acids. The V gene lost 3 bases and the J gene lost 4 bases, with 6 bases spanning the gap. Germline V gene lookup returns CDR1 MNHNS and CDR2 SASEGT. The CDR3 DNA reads TGTGCCAGCAGTGAGGCGGGCTATGGCTACACCTTC. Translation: CASSEAGYGYTF.